This TCR beta chain was observed in a study of T cell clonality in common variable immunodeficiency. Study conclusions and caveats: Fewer TCRbeta clones were shared among CVID subjects than controls. CVID subjects showed higher TCRbeta clonality than healthy controls.

This clone was detected many times. Its cognate antigen is unknown. Sequence at one end of the junction differs from germline and may be a read error. Read data end 3 residues before the CDR3 end; the end is taken from the germline J gene. CVID and control samples used equivalent genomic DNA input. Here immunoSEQ multiplex PCR was the method, and the copy in TCRdb shows in-frame clones only, minus some. The sample shows 50,000 to 60,000 clones, none of them appearing just once. The germline V gene has CDR1 LGHNA and CDR2 YNFKEQ. This CDR3 contains 15 residues. The receptor comes from a person aged 18 to 70 in good health. The rearrangement uses TRBV4-2 and TRBJ1-4; TRBD1 aligns across 7 bases. The specimen sequenced was peripheral blood mononuclear cells. This CDR3 reads CASSQGGHWAEKLFF. The CDR3 bases that were read are TGCGCCAGCAGCCAGGGGGGTCATTGGGCTGAAAAA.